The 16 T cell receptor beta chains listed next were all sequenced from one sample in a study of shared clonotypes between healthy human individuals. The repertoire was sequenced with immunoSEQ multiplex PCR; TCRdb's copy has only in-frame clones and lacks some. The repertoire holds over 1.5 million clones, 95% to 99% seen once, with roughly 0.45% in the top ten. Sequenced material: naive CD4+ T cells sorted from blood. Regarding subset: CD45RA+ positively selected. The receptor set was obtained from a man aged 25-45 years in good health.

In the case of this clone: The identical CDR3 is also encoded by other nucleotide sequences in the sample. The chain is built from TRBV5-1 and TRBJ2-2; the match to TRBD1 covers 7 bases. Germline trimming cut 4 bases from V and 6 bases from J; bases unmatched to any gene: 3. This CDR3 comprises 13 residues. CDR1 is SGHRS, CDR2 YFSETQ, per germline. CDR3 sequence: CASSPQGAGELFF. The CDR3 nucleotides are TGCGCCAGCAGCCCGCAGGGGGCCGGGGAGCTGTTTTTT.

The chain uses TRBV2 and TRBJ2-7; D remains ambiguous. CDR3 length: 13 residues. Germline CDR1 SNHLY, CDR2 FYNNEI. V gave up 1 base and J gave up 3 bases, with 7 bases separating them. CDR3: CASSEGPRYEQYF. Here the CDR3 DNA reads TGTGCCAGCAGTGAAGGGCCCCGCTACGAGCAGTACTTC.

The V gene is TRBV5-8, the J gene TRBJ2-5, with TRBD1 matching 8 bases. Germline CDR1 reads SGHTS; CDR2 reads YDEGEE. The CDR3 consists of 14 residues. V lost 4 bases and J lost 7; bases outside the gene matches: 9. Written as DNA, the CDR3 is TGTGCCAGCAGCCCCGGACAGGGACGGGTGACCCAGTACTTC. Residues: CASSPGQGRVTQYF.

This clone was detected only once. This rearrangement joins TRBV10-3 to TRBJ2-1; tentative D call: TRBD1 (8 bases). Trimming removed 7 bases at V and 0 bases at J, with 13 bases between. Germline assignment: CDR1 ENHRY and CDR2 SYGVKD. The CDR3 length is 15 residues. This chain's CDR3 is CAINRGEGSYNEQFF. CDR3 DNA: TGTGCCATCAACAGGGGGGAGGGCTCCTACAATGAGCAGTTCTTC.

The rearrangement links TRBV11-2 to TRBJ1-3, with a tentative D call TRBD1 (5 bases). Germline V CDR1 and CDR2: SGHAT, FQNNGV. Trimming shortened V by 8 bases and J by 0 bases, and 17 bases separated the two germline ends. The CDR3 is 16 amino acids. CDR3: CASRKTGGTSGNTIYF. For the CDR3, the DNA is TGTGCCAGCCGAAAGACGGGCGGGACCTCTGGAAACACCATATATTTT. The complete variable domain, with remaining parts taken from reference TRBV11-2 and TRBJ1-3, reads EAGVAQSPRYKIIEKRQSVAFWCNPISGHATLYWYQQILGQGPKLLIQFQNNGVVDDSQLPKDRFSAERLKGVDSTLKIQPAKLEDSAVYLCASRKTGGTSGNTIYFGEGSWLTVV.

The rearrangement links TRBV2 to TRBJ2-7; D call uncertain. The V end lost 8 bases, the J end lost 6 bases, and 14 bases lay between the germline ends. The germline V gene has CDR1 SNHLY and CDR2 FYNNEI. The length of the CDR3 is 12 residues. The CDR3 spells CASARPLGEQYF. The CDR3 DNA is TGTGCCAGCGCAAGGCCCCTGGGCGAGCAGTACTTC.

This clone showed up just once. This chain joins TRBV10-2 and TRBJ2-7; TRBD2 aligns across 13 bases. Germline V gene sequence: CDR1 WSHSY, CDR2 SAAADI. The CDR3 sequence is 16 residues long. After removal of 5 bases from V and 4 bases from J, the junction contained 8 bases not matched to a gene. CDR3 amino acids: CASSNGLAGDFYEQYF. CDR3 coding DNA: TGCGCCAGCAGTAACGGACTAGCGGGAGACTTTTACGAGCAGTACTTC.

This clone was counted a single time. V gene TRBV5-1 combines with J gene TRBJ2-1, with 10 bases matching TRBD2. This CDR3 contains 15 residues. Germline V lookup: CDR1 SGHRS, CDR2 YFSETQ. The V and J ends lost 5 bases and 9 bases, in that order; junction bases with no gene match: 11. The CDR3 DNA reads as TGCGCCAGCAGAATACTAGCGGGACCAAATGGTGAGCAGTTCTTC. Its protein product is CASRILAGPNGEQFF.

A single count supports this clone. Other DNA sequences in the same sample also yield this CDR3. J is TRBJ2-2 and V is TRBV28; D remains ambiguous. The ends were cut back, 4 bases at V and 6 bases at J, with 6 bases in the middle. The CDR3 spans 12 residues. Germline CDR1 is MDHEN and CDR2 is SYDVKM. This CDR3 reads CASSSPPGELFF. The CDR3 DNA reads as TGTGCCAGCAGTTCCCCTCCCGGGGAGCTGTTTTTT.

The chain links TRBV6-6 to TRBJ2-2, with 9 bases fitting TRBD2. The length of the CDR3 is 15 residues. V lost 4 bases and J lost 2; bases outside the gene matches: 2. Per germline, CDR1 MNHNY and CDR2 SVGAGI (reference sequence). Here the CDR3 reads CASSLAGANTGELFF. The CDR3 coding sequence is TGTGCCAGCAGTTTAGCGGGGGCTAACACCGGGGAGCTGTTTTTT.

CDR3 amino acids: CASSEHRSDYEQYF. The CDR3 coding sequence is TGTGCCAGCAGTGAACACAGGTCGGACTACGAGCAGTACTTC. The gene calls are TRBV6-1 and TRBJ2-7; D perhaps matches TRBD1 (5 bases). Germline values: CDR1 MNHNS, CDR2 SASEGT. The CDR3 has 14 residues. V was cut by 2 bases and J by 3 bases, with 11 bases left in between.

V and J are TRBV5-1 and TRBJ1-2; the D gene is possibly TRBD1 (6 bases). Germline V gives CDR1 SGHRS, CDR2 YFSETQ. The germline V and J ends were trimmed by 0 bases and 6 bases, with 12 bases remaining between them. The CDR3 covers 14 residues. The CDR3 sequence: CASSLVGGPHGYTF. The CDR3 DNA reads TGCGCCAGCAGCTTGGTTGGGGGGCCTCATGGCTACACCTTC.

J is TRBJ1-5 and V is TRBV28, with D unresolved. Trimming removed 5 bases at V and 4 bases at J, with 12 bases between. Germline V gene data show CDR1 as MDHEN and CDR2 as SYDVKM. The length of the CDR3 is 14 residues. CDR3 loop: CASSTSLRNQPQHF. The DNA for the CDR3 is TGTGCCAGCAGTACATCTCTCAGGAATCAGCCCCAGCATTTT.

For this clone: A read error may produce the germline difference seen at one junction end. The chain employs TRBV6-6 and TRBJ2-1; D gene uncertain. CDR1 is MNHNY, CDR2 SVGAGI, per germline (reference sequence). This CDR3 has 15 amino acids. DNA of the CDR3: TGTGCCAGCAGTAACTCGATCGACCCCTACAGTGAGCAGTTCTTC. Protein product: CASSNSIDPYSEQFF.

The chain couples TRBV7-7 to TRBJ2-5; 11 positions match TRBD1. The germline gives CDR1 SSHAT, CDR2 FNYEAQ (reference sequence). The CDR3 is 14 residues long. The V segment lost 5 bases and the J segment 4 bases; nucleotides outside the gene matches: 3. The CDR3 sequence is CASSKDRGRETQYF. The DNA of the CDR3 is TGTGCCAGCAGCAAGGACAGGGGGCGAGAGACCCAGTACTTC.

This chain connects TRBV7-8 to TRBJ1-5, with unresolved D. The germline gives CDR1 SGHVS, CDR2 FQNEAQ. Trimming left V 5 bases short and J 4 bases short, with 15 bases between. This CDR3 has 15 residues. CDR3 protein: CASSPSRIGNQPQHF. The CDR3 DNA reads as TGTGCCAGCAGCCCGTCTAGGATCGGGAATCAGCCCCAGCATTTT.